The rows below give T cell receptor beta chains drawn from one sample of a study of blood T cell repertoires in COVID-19. Sequencing was performed with immunoSEQ multiplex PCR; in TCRdb, only in-frame clones are kept and a portion is missing. The sample shows approximately 210,000 clones, about 86% of them seen only once. Sequencing used peripheral blood. These receptors all stem from a man aged 45-60 years with active or convalescent COVID-19. Both conserved end residues are part of each CDR3. The order of the fields is CDR3 DNA, CDR3 protein, clone size, CDR3 length, J gene, V gene, D gene. The D gene is left open where the match is weak. The listing skips clone size in some rows; elsewhere it reads once, few, many or a size class.

TGTGCCAGCAGTTACGGAGCGGGAGGGACCTACAATGAGCAGTTCTTC,CASSYGAGGTYNEQFF,.,16,TRBJ2-1,TRBV6-5,TRBD2
TGTGCCAGCAGGCTGGGACAGAGAAATGAAAAACTGTTTTTT,CASRLGQRNEKLFF,.,14,TRBJ1-4,TRBV27,TRBD1
TGTGCCACCGGGGGACTAGCGGGGGGCACAGATACGCAGTATTTT,CATGGLAGGTDTQYF,.,15,TRBJ2-3,TRBV6-5,TRBD2
TGTGCCAGCGGAGGGGCTAGCTCCTATAATTCACCCCTCCACTTT,CASGGASSYNSPLHF,.,15,TRBJ1-6,TRBV25-1,.
TGTGCCACCAGCAACCGACAGGGGGGCAATGAGCAGTTCTTC,CATSNRQGGNEQFF,.,14,TRBJ2-1,TRBV15,TRBD1
TGTGCCAGCAGCGGACACGCCGGGGGCTACACCTTC,CASSGHAGGYTF,.,12,TRBJ1-2,TRBV25-1,.
TGTGCCAGTACTCCGGGGGGGAGCTCCTACAATGAGCAGTTCTTC,CASTPGGSSYNEQFF,many,15,TRBJ2-1,TRBV19,TRBD2
TGTGCCAGCAGCGCCTCGGGAGGGAAAAATGAAAAACTGTTTTTT,CASSASGGKNEKLFF,.,15,TRBJ1-4,TRBV6-5,.
TGTGCCAGTAGTTCTAGAGCGGGAGCACGCTCCTACAATGAGCAGTTCTTC,CASSSRAGARSYNEQFF,.,17,TRBJ2-1,TRBV19,TRBD2
TGTGCCACCAGCAGAGAAGGGGCGGGGGAAAAACTGTTTTTT,CATSREGAGEKLFF,.,14,TRBJ1-4,TRBV15,.
TGTGCCTGGAGTGACTATCAGGGTTGGGGACAGCCCCAGCATTTT,CAWSDYQGWGQPQHF,once,15,TRBJ1-5,TRBV30,.
TGTGCCAGCTATTCGTCTGGCAGCTCCTACGAGCAGTACTTC,CASYSSGSSYEQYF,.,14,TRBJ2-7,TRBV27,.
TGTGCCAGCTTCGCTAGCGGGAGGTTCAACGAGCAGTACTTC,CASFASGRFNEQYF,.,14,TRBJ2-7,TRBV6-5,TRBD2
TGTGCCAGCAGCTTCGACAGGCAAAGCTCTGGAAACACCATATATTTT,CASSFDRQSSGNTIYF,.,16,TRBJ1-3,TRBV7-6,.
TGTGCCATCAGTGGTGACAGTCACCAAGAGACCCAGTACTTC,CAISGDSHQETQYF,.,14,TRBJ2-5,TRBV10-3,.
TGTGCCAGCAGCTTACTAAATAGCAATCAGCCCCAGCATTTT,CASSLLNSNQPQHF,.,14,TRBJ1-5,TRBV7-9,.
TGTGCCAGCAGTTCCGCCACAGGGATCACTGAAGCTTTCTTT,CASSSATGITEAFF,.,14,TRBJ1-1,TRBV6-6,.
TGTGCCAGTACCTACGGGACTTACCGCACAGATACGCAGTATTTT,CASTYGTYRTDTQYF,.,15,TRBJ2-3,TRBV19,.
TGTGCCAGCAGTCGGCCAGGGGAAGGGTGGACTGAAGCTTTCTTT,CASSRPGEGWTEAFF,.,15,TRBJ1-1,TRBV28,.
TGCGCCAGCAGTCTGGGACAGGGTGTAATGAACACTGAAGCTTTCTTT,CASSLGQGVMNTEAFF,.,16,TRBJ1-1,TRBV5-1,TRBD1
TGCGCCAGCAGTCAGCCCCTCGACAGAAGGAGGCCCCAGCATTTT,CASSQPLDRRRPQHF,.,15,TRBJ1-5,TRBV23-1,.
TGTGCCAGCAGCTTCCAGGGCCACGAGCAGTACTTC,CASSFQGHEQYF,once,12,TRBJ2-7,TRBV11-3,.
TGCGCCAGCAGCTTCAGGGGAAGAACCGGGGAGCTGTTTTTT,CASSFRGRTGELFF,.,14,TRBJ2-2,TRBV5-1,.
TGCGCCAGCAGCCCCGATGCGTTGGGCTACACCTTC,CASSPDALGYTF,.,12,TRBJ1-2,TRBV4-1,.
TGTGCCAGCAGCCCTGTCGGGACAGGGGTCTACGAGCAGTACTTC,CASSPVGTGVYEQYF,.,15,TRBJ2-7,TRBV5-5,TRBD1
TGTGCCAGCAGTCGTCAGGTGGTAACGGGGAACTATGGCTACACCTTC,CASSRQVVTGNYGYTF,.,16,TRBJ1-2,TRBV6-2/TRBV6-3,.
TGTGCCTGGAGTCTACAGGCCCCCGGGGAGCTGTTTTTT,CAWSLQAPGELFF,.,13,TRBJ2-2,TRBV30,.
TGTGCCAGCAGTTTATTCGGGGGGGGCGGAGCTGACTACACCTTC,CASSLFGGGGADYTF,.,15,TRBJ1-2,TRBV28,.
TGTGCCAGCAGCCGGGGGGCTGAAGCTTTCTTT,CASSRGAEAFF,.,11,TRBJ1-1,TRBV6-5,.
TGTGCCAGCAGCCAAGGCAGGGAGGGGAACACTGAAGCTTTCTTT,CASSQGREGNTEAFF,few,15,TRBJ1-1,TRBV3-1/TRBV3-2,.
TGCGCCAGCAGCCTAGGGACTAGCGGGAGTAATGAGCAGTTCTTC,CASSLGTSGSNEQFF,.,15,TRBJ2-1,TRBV5-1,TRBD2